A single sample is the source of the 25 T cell receptor beta chains below, sequenced in a study of cytomegalovirus exposure and HLA in healthy donors. Assay used: immunoSEQ multiplex PCR; TCRdb lists only in-frame clones, some missing. This sample carries roughly 150,000 clones, less than 90% of them seen once, and the ten largest clones take roughly 10%. The sequencing input was PBMCs. Receptor source: a man aged 25-45 years in good health and CMV-seropositive.

A single count supports this clone. The chain couples TRBV6-6 to TRBJ1-5; 7 bases are shared with TRBD1. This CDR3 is 15 amino acids long. Per germline, CDR1 MNHNY and CDR2 SVGAGI (reference sequence). The junction had 7 bases not matched to a gene; V was cut back by 2 bases and J by 6 bases. The CDR3 here is CASSYPVAGGQPQHF. CDR3 DNA sequence: TGTGCCAGCAGTTACCCGGTGGCAGGGGGTCAGCCCCAGCATTTT.

V gene TRBV28 combines with J gene TRBJ1-2; D might be TRBD1 (5 bases). Germline lookup yields CDR1 MDHEN and CDR2 SYDVKM. The ends were cut back, 6 bases at V and 4 bases at J, with 12 bases in the middle. The CDR3 consists of 13 residues. CDR3 region: CASRTGRIYGYTF. The DNA for the CDR3 is TGTGCCAGCAGAACAGGACGGATCTATGGCTACACCTTC.

The chain carries TRBV18 and TRBJ1-1, with D maybe TRBD1 (5 bases). CDR3 length: 15 amino acids. V lost 6 bases, J lost 0 bases, and 14 bases lay in between. Germline V gives CDR1 KGHSH, CDR2 LQKENI. The CDR3 coding sequence is TGTGCCAGCTCCCAGACAGCATCCATGAACACTGAAGCTTTCTTT. It yields the protein CASSQTASMNTEAFF.

The CDR3 is CASSVESGRAGELFF. The CDR3 DNA reads TGTGCCAGCAGCGTCGAGAGCGGGAGGGCCGGGGAGCTGTTTTTT. This chain joins TRBV5-4 and TRBJ2-2; TRBD2 matches 10 bases. With 4 bases clipped from V and 6 bases from J, the junction kept 6 bases outside the gene matches. The CDR3 runs to 15 residues. Germline V CDR1 and CDR2: SGHNT, YYREEE (reference sequence). The full variable domain, its missing parts supplied by reference TRBV5-4 and TRBJ2-2, is ETGVTQSPTHLIKTRGQQVTLRCSSQSGHNTVSWYQQALGQGPQFIFQYYREEENGRGNFPPRFSGLQFPNYSSELNVNALELDDSALYLCASSVESGRAGELFFGEGSRLTVL.

The rearrangement joins TRBV6-1 to TRBJ2-1, with D perhaps matching TRBD2 (5 bases). In germline, CDR1 is MNHNS, CDR2 SASEGT. CDR3 length: 16 residues. Trimming removed 2 bases at V and 6 bases at J, with 17 bases between. The CDR3 DNA reads TGTGCCAGCAGTGAAAGGGCTAGACTAATTAGCAATGAGCAGTTCTTC. Its protein product is CASSERARLISNEQFF.

This chain uses TRBV15 with TRBJ1-6; D might be TRBD1 (6 bases). The CDR3 spans 13 residues. V lost 9 bases to trimming and J lost 8 bases, with 14 bases between them. CDR1 and CDR2 (germline): LNHNV, YYDKDF (reference sequence). CDR3 sequence (DNA): TGTGCCACAAGGACAGCACATGATTCACCCCTCCACTTT. The encoded protein is CATRTAHDSPLHF.

This chain connects TRBV27 to TRBJ2-4, with TRBD2 matching 7 bases. Germline CDR1 is MNHEY and CDR2 is SMNVEV (reference sequence). Trimming took 2 bases from V and 12 from J; bases not matched to a gene: 10. The CDR3 runs 14 residues. The chain's CDR3 is CASSLNPSGEYQYF. CDR3 nucleotide sequence: TGTGCCAGCAGTTTAAACCCTAGCGGAGAGTATCAGTACTTC.

The chain has TRBV6-6 and TRBJ1-1; D possibly corresponds to TRBD1 (5 bases). The length of the CDR3 is 15 residues. V was trimmed by 3 bases and J by 0 bases, leaving 11 bases between them. Germline V gene lookup returns CDR1 MNHNY and CDR2 SVGAGI (reference sequence). The CDR3 sequence is CASSYRGHLNTEAFF. The CDR3 DNA follows: TGTGCCAGCAGTTATAGAGGACACTTGAACACTGAAGCTTTCTTT.

V and J are TRBV7-9 and TRBJ1-3; D is uncertain. This CDR3 spans 14 amino acids. Trimming cost V 4 bases and J 2 bases, with 9 bases left between them. Germline V gene data show CDR1 as SEHNR and CDR2 as FQNEAQ (reference sequence). CDR3 DNA: TGTGCCAGCAGCTCCGGCGGGGCTGGAAACACCATATATTTT. Its translation is CASSSGGAGNTIYF. Full variable domain (rest looked up from reference TRBV7-9 and TRBJ1-3): DTGVSQNPRHKITKRGQNVTFRCDPISEHNRLYWYRQTLGQGPEFLTYFQNEAQLEKSRLLSDRFSAERPKGSFSTLEIQRTEQGDSAMYLCASSSGGAGNTIYFGEGSWLTVV.

The chain joins TRBV6-5 to TRBJ2-1; TRBD2 aligns across 7 bases. The CDR3 loop spans 16 amino acids. Looked up from germline, CDR1 is MNHEY and CDR2 is SVGAGI. Trimming removed 0 bases from V and 6 bases from J; junction bases left unmatched: 8. The CDR3 bases are TGTGCCAGCAGTTACTCGTCCCAGCGGGAACGCAATGAGCAGTTCTTC. It encodes CASSYSSQRERNEQFF.

The chain employs TRBV5-1 and TRBJ2-7, with 11 bases aligning to TRBD2. J lost 2 bases, V lost 3 bases, and 4 bases had no gene match. The CDR3 runs to 15 residues. Germline CDR1 reads SGHRS; CDR2 reads YFSETQ. CDR3 sequence reads: CASSSTSGTPYEQYF. CDR3 coding DNA: TGCGCCAGCAGCTCGACTAGCGGGACCCCCTACGAGCAGTACTTC.

This chain connects TRBV5-1 to TRBJ2-2; 8 bases are shared with TRBD2. The germline V gene has CDR1 SGHRS and CDR2 YFSETQ. The V gene end was trimmed by 4 bases and the J gene end by 9 bases; junction bases not matched to a gene: 14. This CDR3 spans 16 amino acids. The CDR3 loop is CASSTGSGTSRRELFF. The CDR3 coding sequence is TGCGCCAGCAGCACGGGTAGCGGGACTTCTCGCAGGGAGCTGTTTTTT.

The chain uses TRBV7-9 and TRBJ1-4; 9 bases agree with TRBD1. The V gene end was trimmed by 5 bases and the J gene end by 5 bases; junction bases not matched to a gene: 3. The CDR3 is 14 amino acids. Germline CDR1 and CDR2: SEHNR and FQNEAQ (reference sequence). CDR3 loop: CASSPQGANEKLFF. CDR3 in DNA: TGTGCCAGCAGCCCACAGGGGGCGAATGAAAAACTGTTTTTT.

V is TRBV29-1 and J is TRBJ1-5; D not resolved. Germline CDR1 SQVTM, CDR2 ANQGSEA. Deletions cut 3 bases from V and 9 bases from J, with 12 bases between. CDR3 length equals 12 residues. The CDR3: CSVDHGRGPQHF. The CDR3 nucleotides are TGCAGCGTTGACCATGGACGGGGGCCCCAGCATTTT.

This clone has just a few counts. The gene calls are TRBV10-1 and TRBJ2-7; no firm D call. V lost 0 bases to trimming and J lost 5 bases, with 8 bases between them. This CDR3 comprises 13 residues. In germline, CDR1 is WNHNN, CDR2 SYGVQD (reference sequence). CDR3 region: CASSESTWDEQYF. The CDR3 coding sequence is TGCGCCAGCAGTGAGTCGACTTGGGACGAGCAGTACTTC.

J is TRBJ2-7 and V is TRBV9; D possibly corresponds to TRBD2 (5 bases). The germline V gene has CDR1 SGDLS and CDR2 YYNGEE. V was shortened by 4 bases and J by 3 bases, with 11 bases between the two germline ends. The CDR3 is 13 residues long. Here the CDR3 DNA reads TGTGCCAGCAGCTCGACGGGATTCTACGAGCAGTACTTC. The encoded protein is CASSSTGFYEQYF.

The V gene is TRBV7-2, the J gene TRBJ1-1; the match to TRBD1 covers 7 bases. The CDR3 totals 14 residues. V was pared by 4 bases and J by 1 base, with 3 bases of the junction left unmatched. Germline V CDR1 and CDR2: SGHTA, FQGNSA. CDR3 sequence (DNA): TGTGCCAGCAGCTCGGACAGGACGAACACTGAAGCTTTCTTT. Amino acids: CASSSDRTNTEAFF.

The rearrangement links TRBV28 to TRBJ2-7, with 9 bases fitting TRBD2. V shed 6 bases and J 7 bases; nucleotides not matched to a gene: 7. The CDR3 contains 13 residues. The germline CDR1 and CDR2 sequences are MDHEN and SYDVKM. The CDR3, as DNA: TGTGCCAGCAGCTACGGGACTAGCCAGGAGCAGTACTTC. Protein sequence: CASSYGTSQEQYF. Full variable domain (outside the CDR3, taken from reference TRBV28 and TRBJ2-7): DVKVTQSSRYLVKRTGEKVFLECVQDMDHENMFWYRQDPGLGLRLIYFSYDVKMKEKGDIPEGYSVSREKKERFSLILESASTNQTSMYLCASSYGTSQEQYFGPGTRLTVT.

CDR3 sequence: CASSARGASGNTGELFF. For the CDR3, the DNA is TGTGCCAGCAGCGCCCGAGGGGCTAGCGGGAACACCGGGGAGCTGTTTTTT. V is TRBV7-9 and J is TRBJ2-2; 7 positions match TRBD2. The CDR3 length is 17 residues. CDR1 SEHNR and CDR2 FQNEAQ come from the germline V gene (reference sequence). The V gene end was trimmed by 5 bases and the J gene end by 1 base; junction bases not matched to a gene: 10.

Comments on this clone: This likely came from a read error, as a far larger clone is one base away. This chain uses TRBV2 with TRBJ1-2, with TRBD1 identical over 7 bases. This CDR3 comprises 12 residues. The V segment lost 8 bases and the J segment 3 bases; nucleotides outside the gene matches: 3. In germline, CDR1 is SNHLY, CDR2 FYNNEI. CDR3 nucleotides: TGTGCCAGCTTAACAGGGGACTATGGCTACACCTTC. This encodes CASLTGDYGYTF.

The chain combines TRBV6-5 with TRBJ1-1; 7 bases map to TRBD1. Germline V gene lookup returns CDR1 MNHEY and CDR2 SVGAGI. After removal of 5 bases from V and 0 bases from J, the junction contained 6 bases not matched to a gene. The CDR3 runs 15 residues. This CDR3 reads CASSIIGQVNTEAFF. CDR3 bases: TGTGCCAGCAGTATAATCGGACAGGTGAACACTGAAGCTTTCTTT.

V and J are TRBV7-9 and TRBJ2-1; TRBD2 agrees at 9 bases. V lost 6 bases, J lost 9 bases, and 6 bases stayed unmatched. Germline lookup yields CDR1 SEHNR and CDR2 FQNEAQ (reference sequence). The CDR3 extends over 13 amino acids. The DNA of the CDR3 is TGTGCCAGCAGTTGGACTAGCGACGGTGAGCAGTTCTTC. Protein: CASSWTSDGEQFF.

The chain combines TRBV28 with TRBJ1-1; tentative D call: TRBD1 (6 bases). Germline CDR1 reads MDHEN; CDR2 reads SYDVKM. The CDR3 length is 18 residues. V was pared by 5 bases and J by 2 bases, with 24 bases between. The CDR3 DNA reads as TGTGCCAGCAGTCTCCCGAGAGGAACAGGGAATTTTAACACTGAAGCTTTCTTT. Amino acids: CASSLPRGTGNFNTEAFF.

The V and J genes are TRBV18 and TRBJ2-2, with D unresolved. Germline V CDR1 and CDR2: KGHSH, LQKENI. This CDR3 is 12 amino acids long. The V end lost 6 bases, the J end lost 8 bases, and 10 bases lay between the germline ends. CDR3 region: CASSQQQGELFF. The CDR3 coding sequence is TGTGCCAGCTCTCAGCAACAGGGGGAGCTGTTTTTT.

The chain combines TRBV2 with TRBJ2-1; D is ambiguous. CDR3 length: 13 residues. With 4 bases removed from V and 4 bases from J, the gap between germline ends came to 8 bases. Germline V CDR1 and CDR2: SNHLY, FYNNEI. DNA for the CDR3: TGTGCCAGCAGTGTGGCTAGTTACAATGAGCAGTTCTTC. Translated, it gives CASSVASYNEQFF. Full variable domain (rest looked up from reference TRBV2 and TRBJ2-1): EPEVTQTPSHQVTQMGQEVILRCVPISNHLYFYWYRQILGQKVEFLVSFYNNEISEKSEIFDDQFSVERPDGSNFTLKIRSTKLEDSAMYFCASSVASYNEQFFGPGTRLTVL.